These 19 T cell receptor beta chains share one sample of origin, sequenced in a study of cytomegalovirus exposure and HLA in healthy donors. The primer mix had 60 Vbeta and 13 Jbeta primers. Profiling relied on immunoSEQ multiplex PCR, and the TCRdb table lists in-frame clones only, not all of them. The table records approximately 150,000 clones, roughly 80% of them present only once. The sequencing input was PBMCs. All receptors come from a young man in good health and CMV-seropositive.

The CDR3 reads CASSLQGENTGELFF. The CDR3 DNA reads TGTGCCAGCAGCCTGCAGGGGGAAAACACCGGGGAGCTGTTTTTT. This chain connects TRBV6-6 to TRBJ2-2; 7 bases match TRBD1. Per the germline V gene, CDR1 is MNHNY and CDR2 is SVGAGI (reference sequence). CDR3 length: 15 amino acids. The V segment lost 6 bases and the J segment 2 bases; nucleotides outside the gene matches: 6.

This clone was observed a handful of times. The V and J genes are TRBV13 and TRBJ2-3, with 9 bases fitting TRBD2. CDR3 length: 16 residues. Germline values: CDR1 PRHDT, CDR2 FYEKMQ (reference sequence). J was trimmed by 5 bases and V by 1 base; bases with no gene match: 7. In DNA form, the CDR3 reads TGTGCCAGCAGCTTAGTGGGCGGGAGGGTGGAAGATACGCAGTATTTT. Protein: CASSLVGGRVEDTQYF.

This clone has only a few counts. The rearrangement links TRBV19 to TRBJ1-3; D gene unclear. Per the germline V gene, CDR1 is LNHDA and CDR2 is SQIVND (reference sequence). V shed 0 bases and J shed 6 bases, with 21 bases lying between them. This CDR3 comprises 18 residues. The CDR3 DNA is TGTGCCAGTAGTATAGATCCCCCCTCGGCAGCGTCCGAAAACACCATATATTTT. This sequence encodes CASSIDPPSAASENTIYF.

The chain combines TRBV4-1 with TRBJ1-3, with 7 bases fitting TRBD1. Looked up from germline, CDR1 is MGHRA and CDR2 is YSYEKL. The CDR3 totals 15 residues. V shed 7 bases and J 0 bases; nucleotides not matched to a gene: 6. The CDR3 coding sequence is TGCGCCAGCATGTCAGGGGGTTCCTCTGGAAACACCATATATTTT. It translates to CASMSGGSSGNTIYF.

This clone appeared once. The rearrangement joins TRBV5-4 to TRBJ1-1; D not resolved. Germline CDR1 is SGHNT and CDR2 is YYREEE (reference sequence). The CDR3 runs to 14 residues. V lost 3 bases and J lost 3, with 12 bases in between. CDR3 bases: TGTGCCAGCAGCTACACCGCGGGATACACTGAAGCTTTCTTT. Translated, it gives CASSYTAGYTEAFF.

V gene TRBV4-1 combines with J gene TRBJ2-2; TRBD2 aligns across 8 bases. Trimming at V came to 4 bases and at J to 1 base, leaving 11 bases not matched to a gene. From germline, CDR1 is MGHRA and CDR2 YSYEKL. This CDR3 has 18 residues. For the CDR3, the DNA is TGCGCCAGCAGCCGAAAAAGATTAAGCGGGGGGAACACCGGGGAGCTGTTTTTT. This gives the protein CASSRKRLSGGNTGELFF.

The chain recombines TRBV11-3 with TRBJ2-7; 11 nucleotides agree with TRBD1. This CDR3 comprises 15 residues. CDR1 and CDR2 from the germline V gene are SGHNT and YENEEA. V shed 0 bases, J shed 3 bases, and the junction held 1 base outside the gene matches. CDR3 protein: CASSLEGTGGYEQYF. As DNA, the CDR3 is TGTGCCAGCAGCTTAGAGGGGACAGGGGGCTACGAGCAGTACTTC. Full variable domain (remainder filled in from reference TRBV11-3 and TRBJ2-7): EAGVVQSPRYKIIEKKQPVAFWCNPISGHNTLYWYLQNLGQGPELLIRYENEEAVDDSQLPKDRFSAERLKGVDSTLKIQPAELGDSAVYLCASSLEGTGGYEQYFGPGTRLTVT.

In the case of this clone: At the DNA level, this CDR3 is encoded by other sequences in the same sample as well. The gene calls are TRBV15 and TRBJ1-2; D is uncertain. CDR3 size: 14 residues. Trimming left V 0 bases short and J 2 bases short, with 7 bases between. Germline loops: CDR1 LNHNV, CDR2 YYDKDF (reference sequence). The CDR3 DNA reads TGTGCCACCAGCAGAGATGGCAGGAACTATGGCTACACCTTC. As protein: CATSRDGRNYGYTF.

The chain carries TRBV7-9 and TRBJ1-3; D possibly corresponds to TRBD1 (5 bases). This CDR3 contains 16 residues. The V gene lost 8 bases and the J gene lost 0 bases, with 17 bases spanning the gap. From germline, CDR1 is SEHNR and CDR2 FQNEAQ (reference sequence). CDR3 sequence (DNA): TGTGCCAGCGGTCGGGGACTACCGAGCTCTGGAAACACCATATATTTT. Protein: CASGRGLPSSGNTIYF. Based on the CDR3 plus reference TRBV7-9 and TRBJ1-3, the full variable domain is DTGVSQNPRHKITKRGQNVTFRCDPISEHNRLYWYRQTLGQGPEFLTYFQNEAQLEKSRLLSDRFSAERPKGSFSTLEIQRTEQGDSAMYLCASGRGLPSSGNTIYFGEGSWLTVV.

This chain links TRBV19 with TRBJ2-7; D not resolved. From germline, CDR1 is LNHDA and CDR2 SQIVND (reference sequence). The CDR3 length is 14 residues. V shed 1 base and J shed 6 bases, with 13 bases lying between them. The CDR3 DNA reads as TGTGCCAGTAGTATAGTCTCAGCCTCGGGCGAGCAGTACTTC. It codes for CASSIVSASGEQYF.

The chain combines TRBV5-1 with TRBJ2-7; tentative D call: TRBD1 (6 bases). With 3 bases removed from V and 6 bases from J, the gap between germline ends came to 10 bases. Germline assignment: CDR1 SGHRS and CDR2 YFSETQ. The CDR3 covers 12 residues. CDR3 protein: CASSYGQTEQYF. CDR3 DNA sequence: TGCGCCAGCAGCTATGGACAGACCGAGCAGTACTTC.

The chain is built from TRBV29-1 and TRBJ2-1; weak D call: TRBD2 (5 bases). This CDR3 has 13 amino acids. V was pared by 5 bases and J by 1 base, with 9 bases between. Germline V gene lookup returns CDR1 SQVTM and CDR2 ANQGSEA. In nucleotides, the CDR3 is TGCAGCGTTTATGGGGAGTCCTACAATGAGCAGTTCTTC. Amino acids: CSVYGESYNEQFF.

The rearrangement joins TRBV6-1 to TRBJ1-4; 12 bases map to TRBD1. The CDR3 sequence is 14 residues long. Germline CDR1 is MNHNS and CDR2 is SASEGT. With 7 bases clipped from V and 8 bases from J, the junction kept 5 bases outside the gene matches. As DNA, the CDR3 is TGTGCCAGCAATAGGGACAGGGGGCGAGAAAAACTGTTTTTT. Translated, it gives CASNRDRGREKLFF.

The CDR3 spells CSVDPRDGANVLTF. CDR3 nucleotide sequence: TGCAGCGTTGACCCCAGGGATGGGGCCAACGTCCTGACTTTC. J is TRBJ2-6 and V is TRBV29-1, with D possibly being TRBD1 (5 bases). CDR3 length: 14 amino acids. V lost 3 bases and J 3 bases, leaving 9 bases between the germline ends. Looked up from germline, CDR1 is SQVTM and CDR2 is ANQGSEA.

This chain connects TRBV19 to TRBJ1-5, with a possible D match to TRBD1 (6 bases). The CDR3 sequence is 14 residues long. V lost 3 bases, J lost 5 bases, and 11 bases lay in between. Germline CDR1 reads LNHDA; CDR2 reads SQIVND (reference sequence). CDR3 in amino acids: CASSILTGYQPQHF. The CDR3 bases are TGTGCCAGTAGTATCCTGACAGGTTATCAGCCCCAGCATTTT. The full variable domain, its missing parts supplied by reference TRBV19 and TRBJ1-5, is DGGITQSPKYLFRKEGQNVTLSCEQNLNHDAMYWYRQDPGQGLRLIYYSQIVNDFQKGDIAEGYSVSREKKESFPLTVTSAQKNPTAFYLCASSILTGYQPQHFGDGTRLSIL.

The chain joins TRBV10-1 to TRBJ2-3; 8 bases agree with TRBD1. With 0 bases clipped from V and 6 bases from J, the junction kept 8 bases outside the gene matches. This CDR3 is built from 16 residues. The germline CDR1 and CDR2 sequences are WNHNN and SYGVQD (reference sequence). CDR3 bases: TGCGCCAGCAGTGAGTCCGCAGGACAGGGCGGGGATACGCAGTATTTT. This encodes CASSESAGQGGDTQYF.

The rearrangement uses TRBV7-2 and TRBJ2-7; 8 bases fit TRBD2. Germline CDR1 SGHTA, CDR2 FQGNSA. This CDR3 region has 16 residues. J was trimmed by 5 bases and V by 5 bases; bases with no gene match: 14. The CDR3 coding sequence is TGTGCCAGCAGCCCCCGCGGTAGCGGGGTCCAGGACGAGCAGTACTTC. Translating gives CASSPRGSGVQDEQYF. Using reference TRBV7-2 and TRBJ2-7 for the parts outside the CDR3, the full variable domain is GAGVSQSPSNKVTEKGKDVELRCDPISGHTALYWYRQSLGQGLEFLIYFQGNSAPDKSGLPSDRFSAERTGGSVSTLTIQRTQQEDSAVYLCASSPRGSGVQDEQYFGPGTRLTVT.

V and J are TRBV19 and TRBJ2-1; D gene ambiguous. The CDR3 totals 18 residues. The V gene lost 7 bases and the J gene lost 4 bases, with 26 bases spanning the gap. Germline CDR1 LNHDA, CDR2 SQIVND (reference sequence). CDR3 in DNA: TGTGCCAGTACCCTTTCACCCCCGGGTAGCTCCCAGTACAATGAGCAGTTCTTC. This gives the protein CASTLSPPGSSQYNEQFF.

The rearrangement uses TRBV27 and TRBJ2-2, with TRBD2 as a possible D gene (6 bases). Germline CDR1 and CDR2: MNHEY and SMNVEV (reference sequence). The CDR3 runs to 16 residues. Trimming removed 2 bases from V and 2 bases from J, with 12 bases in between. CDR3 sequence (DNA): TGTGCCAGCAGTTTAGGGACTGGCACTAACACCGGGGAGCTGTTTTTT. Translating gives CASSLGTGTNTGELFF.